What follows are 27 T cell receptor beta chains derived from one specimen sequenced in a study of CD8+ T cells in alopecia areata (dated by TCRdb to the late 2010s). The library was built by means of the immunoSEQ multiplex PCR assay. RNA was extracted from all samples and reverse transcribed into cDNA as template for TCR sequencing. In its TCRdb copy, this immuneACCESS table keeps in-frame sequences only and misses some clones. Where compared with another copy, unresolved V genes explain less than half of these, and the others have no known cause. The sample table contains about 130,000 clones; only one count was recorded for around three fifths of them. The ten largest clones represent 5% to 7% of the sample. This specimen's time point label, interpreted: baseline before oral tofacitinib. The sequencing here drew on CD4+ T cells sorted from blood, taken at week 0. These receptors came from a human donor with alopecia areata.

V is TRBV29-1 and J is TRBJ1-2; D not resolved. Germline CDR1 and CDR2: SQVTM and ANQGSEA. The CDR3 contains 17 residues. Deletions cut 0 bases from V and 8 bases from J, with 25 bases between. The CDR3 nucleotides read TGCAGCGTTGAAGATATAAGGTCCATGGCGGCCCCCAGGGGCTACACCTTC. Amino acids: CSVEDIRSMAAPRGYTF.

This clone was seen a handful of times. The chain joins TRBV29-1 to TRBJ2-3, with D possibly matching TRBD1 (6 bases). Trimming removed 6 bases from V and 4 bases from J, with 20 bases in between. The germline CDR1 and CDR2 sequences are SQVTM and ANQGSEA. CDR3 length: 15 amino acids. For the CDR3, the DNA is TGCAGCGTCCTACTCGGGACAATAGGAGCAGATACGCAGTATTTT. Translation: CSVLLGTIGADTQYF.

The chain employs TRBV5-4 and TRBJ2-1, with 7 positions matching TRBD2. The CDR3 has 13 amino acids. The J segment lost 3 bases and the V segment lost 3 bases, leaving 0 bases of the junction unmatched. Germline loops: CDR1 SGHNT, CDR2 YYREEE (reference sequence). The CDR3 DNA sequence: TGTGCCAGCAGCTCGGGGGGCTACAATGAGCAGTTCTTC. This translates into CASSSGGYNEQFF.

This chain joins TRBV7-8 and TRBJ2-7; a possible D gene is TRBD1 (6 bases). Per germline, CDR1 SGHVS and CDR2 FQNEAQ. V was cut by 5 bases and J by 2 bases, with 13 bases left in between. The CDR3 contains 14 residues. In DNA, the CDR3 is TGTGCCAGCAGCCTACCGACAGGTACCTACGAGCAGTACTTC. Amino acid sequence: CASSLPTGTYEQYF.

The chain carries TRBV6-5 and TRBJ2-5; D might be TRBD1 (6 bases). With 7 bases removed from V and 1 base from J, the gap between germline ends came to 16 bases. The CDR3 covers 15 residues. Germline lookup yields CDR1 MNHEY and CDR2 SVGAGI. CDR3 region: CASTSTGTSQETQYF. The CDR3 DNA sequence: TGTGCCAGCACGAGTACCGGGACAAGCCAAGAGACCCAGTACTTC.

The CDR3: CAISDRANEQFF. The CDR3 DNA reads as TGTGCCATCAGTGACCGGGCGAATGAGCAGTTCTTC. This rearrangement joins TRBV10-3 to TRBJ2-1; D call uncertain. CDR3 length equals 12 residues. V lost 3 bases and J 7 bases, leaving 7 bases between the germline ends. Germline-derived CDR1 and CDR2 are ENHRY and SYGVKD.

This chain uses TRBV18 with TRBJ1-2; a possible D gene is TRBD1 (6 bases). Trimming stripped 0 bases from V and 4 bases from J, with 15 bases between. Germline V lookup: CDR1 KGHSH, CDR2 LQKENI. This CDR3 has 16 amino acids. In DNA, the CDR3 is TGTGCCAGCTCACCACCGGTAACAGGGACGATCTATGGCTACACCTTC. This codes for CASSPPVTGTIYGYTF.

The chain joins TRBV5-5 to TRBJ2-2, with a tentative D call TRBD1 (6 bases). Germline values: CDR1 SGHKS, CDR2 YYEKEE (reference sequence). V lost 6 bases to trimming and J lost 7 bases, with 22 bases between them. The CDR3 has 16 residues. The DNA for the CDR3 is TGTGCCAGCACCTTTGGGGGCCCTAGTGAAGGCGGGGAGCTGTTTTTT. Translating it yields CASTFGGPSEGGELFF.

The CDR3 nucleotides are TGTGCCAGCAGCTTGCGGTACAGCTACAATGAGCAGTTCTTC. This translates into CASSLRYSYNEQFF. The chain uses TRBV5-6 and TRBJ2-1, with unresolved D. The germline V and J ends were trimmed by 1 base and 3 bases, with 8 bases remaining between them. Germline V gene sequence: CDR1 SGHDT, CDR2 YYEEEE. This CDR3 has 14 residues.

The gene calls are TRBV4-3 and TRBJ2-5, with TRBD2 identical over 11 bases. The trim removed 1 base at V and 5 bases at J, leaving 6 bases unmatched. CDR1 LGHNA and CDR2 YSLEER come from the germline V gene. This CDR3 contains 16 residues. CDR3 DNA: TGCGCCAGCAGCCAAGGAGCTAGCGGGGGGCTGGAGACCCAGTACTTC. Translated: CASSQGASGGLETQYF.

In this sample, this clone turned up a few times. The chain is built from TRBV2 and TRBJ1-1; TRBD1 matches 7 bases. The CDR3 is 17 amino acids. The V gene's germline CDR1 is SNHLY and CDR2 FYNNEI. V gave up 4 bases and J gave up 7 bases; unmatched junction bases: 18. This CDR3 reads CASSGAPGGLGWGEAFF. CDR3 DNA sequence: TGTGCCAGCAGTGGGGCCCCAGGGGGGCTCGGATGGGGTGAAGCTTTCTTT.

This clone has more than one count but fewer than ten. This chain joins TRBV7-8 and TRBJ2-7, with 10 bases aligning to TRBD2. Germline CDR1 SGHVS, CDR2 FQNEAQ. V dropped 2 bases and J dropped 4; count of bases not matched to a gene: 5. CDR3 length equals 15 residues. This CDR3 is CASSLSAGGQYEQYF. As DNA, the CDR3 is TGTGCCAGCAGCTTATCAGCGGGGGGGCAATACGAGCAGTACTTC.

This sequence joins TRBV7-9 and TRBJ1-1; D uncertain. Germline V gives CDR1 SEHNR, CDR2 FQNEAQ (reference sequence). The CDR3 consists of 13 residues. The V end was cut by 5 bases, the J end by 5 bases, with 12 bases between. The CDR3 region has the DNA TGTGCCAGCAGCGAGCTGGACGGGACTGAAGCTTTCTTT. Translated, it gives CASSELDGTEAFF.

The chain has TRBV29-1 and TRBJ2-1; D may be TRBD2 (6 bases). This CDR3 is 13 amino acids long. Germline-derived CDR1 and CDR2 are SQVTM and ANQGSEA. Deletions cut 5 bases from V and 4 bases from J, with 12 bases between. The CDR3 sequence: CSVRTTAYNEQFF. CDR3 coding DNA: TGCAGCGTTAGGACTACGGCGTACAATGAGCAGTTCTTC.

This clone turned up a few times. As DNA, the CDR3 is TGTGCCAGCAGCTCCAACAGGGGTAGCAATGAGCAGTTCTTC. This encodes CASSSNRGSNEQFF. This chain uses TRBV7-9 with TRBJ2-1, with 7 bases lining up with TRBD1. The CDR3 has 14 residues. Losses at the gene ends were 4 bases for V and 6 bases for J; bases not matched to a gene: 6. Per the germline V gene, CDR1 is SEHNR and CDR2 is FQNEAQ (reference sequence).

The DNA of the CDR3 is TGTGCCAGCAGTGAACTTAGACGGACTATGAACACTGAAGCTTTCTTT. Translated, it gives CASSELRRTMNTEAFF. This chain links TRBV6-1 with TRBJ1-1; D unclear. The CDR3 loop spans 16 amino acids. V lost 2 bases and J 0 bases, leaving 13 bases between the germline ends. Germline V gene data show CDR1 as MNHNS and CDR2 as SASEGT.

This clone was seen many times. The rearrangement joins TRBV2 to TRBJ2-7; possibly TRBD1 or TRBD2 for D (5 bases each). Germline assignment: CDR1 SNHLY and CDR2 FYNNEI. The CDR3 sequence is 13 residues long. V lost 11 bases, J lost 2 bases, and 16 bases lay in between. The CDR3 region has the DNA TGTGCCGGTTGGGACCCAGTGGCCTACGAGCAGTACTTC. Translated, it gives CAGWDPVAYEQYF.

This clone was seen more than once but under ten times. V and J are TRBV27 and TRBJ2-1, with TRBD2 identical over 8 bases. CDR3 length: 15 residues. Germline V gives CDR1 MNHEY, CDR2 SMNVEV (reference sequence). The V gene end was trimmed by 6 bases and the J gene end by 2 bases; junction bases not matched to a gene: 6. For the CDR3, the DNA is TGTGCCAGCAGGGGGCGGGGGGTAGCCTACAATGAGCAGTTCTTC. Its protein is CASRGRGVAYNEQFF.

About this clone: This sample also contains other DNA sequences that code for the same CDR3. The chain joins TRBV2 to TRBJ2-5, with unresolved D. The CDR3 runs 11 residues. Germline V lookup: CDR1 SNHLY, CDR2 FYNNEI. With 3 bases removed from V and 5 bases from J, the gap between germline ends came to 4 bases. CDR3 bases: TGTGCCAGCAGTGACGGGGAGACCCAGTACTTC. It translates to CASSDGETQYF.

V gene TRBV4-1 combines with J gene TRBJ2-7; D perhaps matches TRBD2 (5 bases). V shed 2 bases and J shed 6 bases, with 17 bases lying between them. This CDR3 spans 15 amino acids. CDR1 and CDR2 (germline): MGHRA, YSYEKL. CDR3 in amino acids: CASSQLGLAPGEQYF. Written as DNA, the CDR3 is TGCGCCAGCAGCCAATTAGGTCTAGCTCCTGGCGAGCAGTACTTC.

The chain joins TRBV29-1 to TRBJ2-1; no firm D call. CDR1 is SQVTM and CDR2 is ANQGSEA in the germline V gene. V was pared by 1 base and J by 4 bases, with 5 bases between. The CDR3 length is 12 residues. The CDR3: CSVEGEYNEQFF. The DNA for the CDR3 is TGCAGCGTTGAAGGGGAATACAATGAGCAGTTCTTC.

The J gene is TRBJ2-7, the V gene TRBV4-3, with 8 bases matching TRBD2. CDR1 is LGHNA, CDR2 YSLEER, per germline. With 1 base clipped from V and 5 bases from J, the junction kept 7 bases outside the gene matches. The CDR3 is made up of 15 amino acids. The DNA for the CDR3 is TGCGCCAGCAGCCAAGCCCTAGCGGGTACCAACGAGCAGTACTTC. It encodes CASSQALAGTNEQYF.

The chain couples TRBV4-2 to TRBJ1-2; 9 bases fit TRBD1. This CDR3 spans 15 amino acids. V trimming: 1 base; J trimming: 8 bases; junction bases outside the gene matches: 8. Germline V lookup: CDR1 LGHNA, CDR2 YNFKEQ. CDR3 in amino acids: CASSQAGTGSWGYTF. The CDR3 nucleotides read TGTGCCAGCAGCCAAGCCGGGACAGGGTCGTGGGGCTACACCTTC.

The rearrangement joins TRBV5-6 to TRBJ2-3; no reliable D call. The V and J ends lost 0 bases and 1 base respectively, with 6 bases between them. CDR1 is SGHDT and CDR2 is YYEEEE in the germline V gene. The CDR3 is 14 residues long. As DNA, the CDR3 is TGTGCCAGCAGCTTGGGTTTTGGCACAGATACGCAGTATTTT. It encodes CASSLGFGTDTQYF.

The CDR3 sequence: CASSLVTGVNSPLHF. The DNA for the CDR3 is TGCGCCAGCAGCCTCGTGACAGGGGTCAATTCACCCCTCCACTTT. The rearrangement links TRBV4-3 to TRBJ1-6, with 8 bases matching TRBD1. J gave up 7 bases and V 4 bases, and 6 bases lay outside the gene matches. Germline loops: CDR1 LGHNA, CDR2 YSLEER. The CDR3 totals 15 residues.

The genes are TRBV7-9 and TRBJ2-1; D call uncertain. Germline V gene lookup returns CDR1 SEHNR and CDR2 FQNEAQ (reference sequence). The CDR3 spans 12 residues. Trimming removed 1 base from V and 12 bases from J, with 10 bases in between. Written as DNA, the CDR3 is TGTGCCAGCAGCTTAGTAGAGTTGAGGCAGTTCTTC. It specifies CASSLVELRQFF.

The chain recombines TRBV28 with TRBJ2-5; D is possibly TRBD1 or TRBD2 (5 bases each). V dropped 3 bases and J dropped 4 bases, with 15 bases sitting between them. This CDR3 region has 15 residues. Germline V gene sequence: CDR1 MDHEN, CDR2 SYDVKM. Here the CDR3 reads CASSFGAGSRETQYF. The CDR3 nucleotides are TGTGCCAGCAGTTTCGGGGCAGGGAGTAGAGAGACCCAGTACTTC.